This T cell receptor (beta chain) comes out of a study of CD8 T cells in ankylosing spondylitis. The study's findings and limits: In synovial fluid and blood from reactive arthritis, some motif variants were previously reported. Blood from ankylosing spondylitis patients appeared to carry a characteristic roughly eight-variant TCR beta motif.

TCRdb analysed the 5' RACE reads with MiXCR anew, one entry per CDR3 protein. The sample lists hundreds of thousands of distinct CDR3 sequences, about 13% occurring once. Trimming cost V 2 bases and J 7 bases, with 12 bases left between them. This CDR3 region has 15 residues. Concerning this clonotype itself: Its antigen is not known.

The clonotype originates from a male donor with ankylosing spondylitis. Specimen: blood, either unsorted or a sorted T cell fraction (not recorded which). The chain is built from TRBV12-3 or TRBV12-4 and TRBJ1-6; possible D gene TRBD1, 6 bases. DNA of the CDR3: TGTGCCAGCAGTTTAATGGGGGGCTGGAATTCACCCCTCCACTTT. Translation gives CASSLMGGWNSPLHF.